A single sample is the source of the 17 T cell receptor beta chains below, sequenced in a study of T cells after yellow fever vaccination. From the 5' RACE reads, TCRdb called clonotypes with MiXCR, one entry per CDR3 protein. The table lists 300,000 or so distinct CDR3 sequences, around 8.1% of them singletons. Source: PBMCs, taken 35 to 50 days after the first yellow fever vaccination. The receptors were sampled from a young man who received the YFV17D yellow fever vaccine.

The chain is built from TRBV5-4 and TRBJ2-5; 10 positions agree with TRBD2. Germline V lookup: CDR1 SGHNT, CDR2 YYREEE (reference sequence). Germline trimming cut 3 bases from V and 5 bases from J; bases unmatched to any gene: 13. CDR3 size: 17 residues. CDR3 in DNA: TGTGCCAGCAGCTCCAGGGGGAGCGGGGGGGCAGGGGAGACCCAGTACTTC. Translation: CASSSRGSGGAGETQYF. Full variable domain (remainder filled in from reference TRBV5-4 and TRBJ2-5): ETGVTQSPTHLIKTRGQQVTLRCSSQSGHNTVSWYQQALGQGPQFIFQYYREEENGRGNFPPRFSGLQFPNYSSELNVNALELDDSALYLCASSSRGSGGAGETQYFGPGTRLLVL.

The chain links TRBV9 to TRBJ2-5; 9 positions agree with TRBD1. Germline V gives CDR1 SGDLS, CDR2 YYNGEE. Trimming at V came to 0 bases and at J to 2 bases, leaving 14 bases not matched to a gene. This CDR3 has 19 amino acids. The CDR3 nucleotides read TGTGCCAGCAGCGTAGGAGGTGGTCTCCGGGACAGGGCTCAAGAGACCCAGTACTTC. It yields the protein CASSVGGGLRDRAQETQYF.

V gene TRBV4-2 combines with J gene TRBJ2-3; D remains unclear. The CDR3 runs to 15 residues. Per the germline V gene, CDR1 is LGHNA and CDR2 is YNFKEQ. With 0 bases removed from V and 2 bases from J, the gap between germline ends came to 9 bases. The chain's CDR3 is CASSQDKPFTDTQYF. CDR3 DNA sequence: TGTGCCAGCAGCCAAGATAAACCATTCACAGATACGCAGTATTTT.

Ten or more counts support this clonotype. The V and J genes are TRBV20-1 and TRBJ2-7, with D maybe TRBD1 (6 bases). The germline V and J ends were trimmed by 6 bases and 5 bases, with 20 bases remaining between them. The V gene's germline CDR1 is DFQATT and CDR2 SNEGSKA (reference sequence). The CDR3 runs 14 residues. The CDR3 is CSAPNRDGADEQYF. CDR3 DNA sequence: TGCAGTGCCCCCAACAGGGACGGTGCCGACGAGCAGTACTTC.

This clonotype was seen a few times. CDR3 bases: TGTGCCAGCAGCTTGTTCCTAGCGGGGGGGCAGGACACCGGGGAGCTGTTTTTT. It encodes CASSLFLAGGQDTGELFF. The gene calls are TRBV5-6 and TRBJ2-2, with 12 bases aligning to TRBD2. V shed 1 base and J 3 bases; nucleotides not matched to a gene: 7. There are 18 residues in the CDR3. Germline CDR1 SGHDT, CDR2 YYEEEE.

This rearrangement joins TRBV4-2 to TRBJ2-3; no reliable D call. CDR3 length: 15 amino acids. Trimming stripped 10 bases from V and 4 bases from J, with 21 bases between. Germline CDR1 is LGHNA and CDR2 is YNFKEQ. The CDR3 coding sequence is TGTGCCATCGGGCCTGGCCGCCTCTCCCCAGATACGCAGTATTTT. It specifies CAIGPGRLSPDTQYF.

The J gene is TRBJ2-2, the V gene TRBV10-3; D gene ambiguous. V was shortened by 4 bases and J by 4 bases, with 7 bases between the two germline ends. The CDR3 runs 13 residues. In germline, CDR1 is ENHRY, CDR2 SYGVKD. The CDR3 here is CAISAQSTGELFF. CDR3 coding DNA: TGTGCCATCAGTGCGCAGAGCACCGGGGAGCTGTTTTTT.

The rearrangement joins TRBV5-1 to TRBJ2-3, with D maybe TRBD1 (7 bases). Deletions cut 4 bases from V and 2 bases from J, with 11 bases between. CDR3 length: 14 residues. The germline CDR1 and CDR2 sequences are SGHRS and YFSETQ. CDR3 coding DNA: TGCGCCAGCAGCCGCGGGACAGTCACAGATACGCAGTATTTT. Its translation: CASSRGTVTDTQYF. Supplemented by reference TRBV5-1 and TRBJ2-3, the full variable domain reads KAGVTQTPRYLIKTRGQQVTLSCSPISGHRSVSWYQQTPGQGLQFLFEYFSETQRNKGNFPGRFSGRQFSNSRSEMNVSTLELGDSALYLCASSRGTVTDTQYFGPGTRLTVL.

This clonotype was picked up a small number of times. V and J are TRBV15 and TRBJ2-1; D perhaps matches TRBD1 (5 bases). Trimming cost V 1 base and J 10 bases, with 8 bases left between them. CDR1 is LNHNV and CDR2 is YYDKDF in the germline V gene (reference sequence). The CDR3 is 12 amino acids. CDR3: CATSRVQEEQFF. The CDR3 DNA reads TGTGCCACCAGCAGAGTACAGGAAGAGCAGTTCTTC.

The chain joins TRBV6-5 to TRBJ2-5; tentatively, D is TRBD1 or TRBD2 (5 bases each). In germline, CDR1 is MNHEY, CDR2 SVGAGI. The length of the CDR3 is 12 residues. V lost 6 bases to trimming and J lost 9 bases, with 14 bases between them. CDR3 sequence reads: CASRTGTSAQYF. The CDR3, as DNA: TGTGCCAGCAGGACCGGGACGTCGGCCCAGTACTTC.

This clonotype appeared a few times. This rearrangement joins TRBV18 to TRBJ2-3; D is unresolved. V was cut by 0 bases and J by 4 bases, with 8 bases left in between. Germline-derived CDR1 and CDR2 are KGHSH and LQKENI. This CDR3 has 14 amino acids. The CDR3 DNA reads TGTGCCAGCTCACCACCGACGGGCCCAGATACGCAGTATTTT. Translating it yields CASSPPTGPDTQYF.

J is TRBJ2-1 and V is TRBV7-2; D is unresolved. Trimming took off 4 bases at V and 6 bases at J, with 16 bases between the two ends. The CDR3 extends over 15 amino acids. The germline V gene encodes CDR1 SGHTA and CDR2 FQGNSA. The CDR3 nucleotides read TGTGCCAGCAGCTCATATTTTCCGGGCCTCAATGAGCAGTTCTTC. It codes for CASSSYFPGLNEQFF. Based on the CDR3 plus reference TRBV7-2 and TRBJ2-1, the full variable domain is GAGVSQSPSNKVTEKGKDVELRCDPISGHTALYWYRQSLGQGLEFLIYFQGNSAPDKSGLPSDRFSAERTGGSVSTLTIQRTQQEDSAVYLCASSSYFPGLNEQFFGPGTRLTVL.

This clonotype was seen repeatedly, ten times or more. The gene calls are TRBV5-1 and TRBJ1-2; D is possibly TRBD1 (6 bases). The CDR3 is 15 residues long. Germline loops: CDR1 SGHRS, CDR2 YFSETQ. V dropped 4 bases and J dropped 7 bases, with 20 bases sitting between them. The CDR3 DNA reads TGCGCCAGCAGCCCGACAGGACAGTCGTTTACTGGCTACACCTTC. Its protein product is CASSPTGQSFTGYTF. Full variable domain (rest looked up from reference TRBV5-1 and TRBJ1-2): KAGVTQTPRYLIKTRGQQVTLSCSPISGHRSVSWYQQTPGQGLQFLFEYFSETQRNKGNFPGRFSGRQFSNSRSEMNVSTLELGDSALYLCASSPTGQSFTGYTFGSGTRLTVV.

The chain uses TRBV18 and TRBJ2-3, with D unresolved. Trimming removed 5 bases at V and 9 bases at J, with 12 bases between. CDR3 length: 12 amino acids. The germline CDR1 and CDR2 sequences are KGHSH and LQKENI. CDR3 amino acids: CASSRTDQTQYF. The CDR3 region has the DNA TGTGCCAGCTCAAGGACCGATCAAACGCAGTATTTT.

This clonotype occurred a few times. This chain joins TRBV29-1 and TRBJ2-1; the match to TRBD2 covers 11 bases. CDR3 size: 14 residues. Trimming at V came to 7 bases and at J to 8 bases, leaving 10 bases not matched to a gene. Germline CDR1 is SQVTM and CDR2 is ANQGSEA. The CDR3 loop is CSAPASGGLYEQFF. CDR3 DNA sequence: TGCAGCGCCCCCGCTAGCGGGGGGTTGTATGAGCAGTTCTTC.

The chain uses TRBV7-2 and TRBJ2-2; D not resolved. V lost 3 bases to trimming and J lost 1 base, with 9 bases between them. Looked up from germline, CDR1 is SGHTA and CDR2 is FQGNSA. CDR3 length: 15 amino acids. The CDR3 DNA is TGTGCCAGCAGCTTTCACAAGGGGAACACCGGGGAGCTGTTTTTT. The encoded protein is CASSFHKGNTGELFF.

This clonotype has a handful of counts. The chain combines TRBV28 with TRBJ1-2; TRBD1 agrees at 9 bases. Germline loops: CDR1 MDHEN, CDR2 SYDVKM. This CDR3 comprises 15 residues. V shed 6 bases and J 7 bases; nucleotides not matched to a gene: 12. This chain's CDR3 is CASSYTGGNRGGYTF. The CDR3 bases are TGTGCCAGCAGCTATACAGGGGGCAATCGAGGTGGCTACACCTTC.